This record looks at one T cell receptor beta chain sequence and its context. It has no known antigen specificity. No clone much larger than this one lies a single base away; base qualities are absent. This sample is drawn from a study of PD-1 blockade in classical Hodgkin lymphoma (dated by TCRdb to the early 2020s). The study in broad terms: Nivolumab dosing was 3 mg/kg intravenously every 2 weeks, continuing until either disease progression or unacceptable toxicity. To define a peripheral blood immune signature of response to PD-1 blockade in classical Hodgkin lymphoma, the study combined TCR beta sequencing with CyTOF.

Per the publication, the time point label means: cycle 2 day 1 (C2D1) of nivolumab. Relapse after autologous stem cell transplantation had occurred in all trial patients, and cohorts A, B and C were distinguished by prior brentuximab vedotin exposure. The trial cohort included fewer than 60 patients with relapsed/refractory classical Hodgkin lymphoma, and each patient had a best overall response of complete response, partial response or progressive disease. In the multi-cohort phase II CheckMate 205 trial, trial patients received single-agent nivolumab. Best overall response was determined by an independent review committee according to the 2007 International Working Group response criteria. Trial PBMCs were collected immediately before nivolumab initiation (C1D1) and during therapy at cycle 2 day 1 and cycle 4 day 1. Peripheral blood was collected in 8 mL Vacutainer Cell Preparation Tubes, from which PBMCs were isolated by centrifugation and then cryopreserved.

The investigation overall reported the following: Among trial patients, those achieving complete response had baseline diversity similar to that of newly diagnosed patients, while diversity was significantly lower in partial responders and progressors. The study covered only a single clinical trial cohort, and the causes of the repertoire differences, possibly disease activity or prior therapy, were still not defined. CD4+ but not CD8+ TCR diversity rose significantly by C4D1 (p=0.0027 vs p=0.16), most apparent in complete responders (p=0.02). Diversity was lower in patients who began nivolumab less than 1 year after ASCT, so these patients were left out of later analyses to avoid confounding by immune reconstitution. Baseline TCR diversity was reported to be lower in newly diagnosed patients than in healthy donors and to be lower still in relapsed/refractory patients.

The Qiagen DNeasy kit was used to extract genomic DNA both from unsorted PBMCs and from the negatively selected CD4+ and CD8+ fractions. TCR beta CDR3 regions were subjected to amplification by immunoSEQ multiplex PCR with primers that anneal to V and J segments. A synthetic immune receptor repertoire was used to minimize amplification bias, and any residual bias was removed computationally once sequencing was done. As for how the authors treated the data: Repertoire diversity was quantified as the Shannon entropy index using custom Python scripts. The unsorted, CD4+ and CD8+ repertoires were each analyzed separately, with the exception of combined analyses, where CD4+ and CD8+ sequences were merged in silico. A clone counted as expanded when the clone's frequency after treatment rose at least 2-fold relative to C1D1, and clones undetected at baseline were given a pseudocount of 0.5. Clones with 0 or 1 copy at C1D1 were classified as singleton clones, and clones with 2 or more copies were classified as non-singleton clones. By matching protein sequences in sorted samples from the same patient, clones expanded in unsorted samples were annotated as CD4+, CD8+ or unknown. Diversity changes from C1D1 to C4D1 were tested in paired samples using Wilcoxon tests. This is the immuneACCESS table as TCRdb keeps it, with only in-frame sequences that have V and J called. A part of the clones is gone; compared with another copy, unresolved V genes explain less than half, and the rest is unexplained. That table furnishes V, J and clone size, whereas the DNA furnished D and trimming. In this sample the table shows some 150,000 clones, 78% of which occur a single time. The top ten clones comprise 7.5% to 9.5% of the sample.

The germline V gene encodes CDR1 SQVTM and CDR2 ANQGSEA. V trim: 6 bases; J trim: 4 bases; unmatched bases: 5. Counted from cysteine to phenylalanine, this CDR3 has 13 amino acids. Solely the CDR3 DNA is kept, with 39 bases framed from the first base. The rearrangement joined TRBV29-1 to TRBJ2-1, with 8 bases aligning to TRBD1. The receptor was isolated from a human donor with classical Hodgkin lymphoma. Sequencing used peripheral blood mononuclear cells (PBMCs), obtained before the second cycle of nivolumab. The bases are TGCAGCGTGGCCGGACAGGGTTACAATGAGCAGTTCTTC. This translates into CSVAGQGYNEQFF.